The 5 T cell receptor beta chains reported below all come from one sample, sequenced in a study of regulatory T cells in long-lasting Graves disease. Time point noted: newly diagnosed GD, antithyroid drugs for less than 3 months. The authors made the TCR library using RNA they extracted from PBMCs. CDR3 regions were amplified by Arm-PCR using iRepertoire HTBI primers to build TCR beta libraries. A single record per CDR3 protein comes from TCRdb applying MiXCR to the multiplex PCR reads. The table shows 360,000 or so distinct CDR3 sequences, with 16% occurring only once. These data were also filed under a second study, of T cells in Graves' hyperthyroidism and ophthalmopathy.

The sample was peripheral blood mononuclear cells (PBMCs), taken at new diagnosis, from a patient treated with antithyroid drugs. These receptors came from a man aged 40-50 years with Graves disease.

This clonotype showed up just a few times. The chain uses TRBV19 and TRBJ2-7; a weak D match, TRBD1 (6 bases). V was cut by 5 bases and J by 3 bases, with 11 bases left in between. CDR1 and CDR2 (germline): LNHDA, SQIVND (reference sequence). The CDR3 has 13 amino acids. CDR3 protein: CASSAGRGYEQYF. The DNA of the CDR3 is TGTGCCAGTAGTGCAGGCAGGGGCTACGAGCAGTACTTC.

This clonotype was counted only a few times. The chain has TRBV20-1 and TRBJ2-3; D is unclear. This CDR3 contains 12 residues. Germline lookup yields CDR1 DFQATT and CDR2 SNEGSKA (reference sequence). V gave up 5 bases and J gave up 5 bases, with 11 bases separating them. In nucleotides, the CDR3 is TGCAGTGCTTTCATATCAGGAGATACGCAGTATTTT. Encoded protein: CSAFISGDTQYF.

This clonotype appeared a few times. This probably arose from a read error, given a far larger clone one base away. CDR3 DNA sequence: TGTGCCAGCAGTACTAGACTAGCGGGGAACACAGATACGCGGTATTTT. This sequence encodes CASSTRLAGNTDTRYF. This chain links TRBV27 with TRBJ1-1, with D uncertain. The length of the CDR3 is 16 residues. Germline-derived CDR1 and CDR2 are MNHEY and SMNVEV (reference sequence).

This clonotype was picked up a small number of times. V is TRBV7-6 and J is TRBJ2-1, with 12 nucleotides matching TRBD2. J lost 4 bases, V lost 3 bases, and 7 bases had no gene match. The germline V gene has CDR1 SGHVS and CDR2 FNYEAQ. CDR3 length: 17 amino acids. The CDR3 DNA sequence: TGTGCCAGCAGCTTTAGACTAGCGGGGGCCTTATACAATGAGCAGTTCTTC. Translation: CASSFRLAGALYNEQFF. Together with reference TRBV7-6 and TRBJ2-1, the CDR3 gives the full variable domain: GAGVSQSPRYKVTKRGQDVALRCDPISGHVSLYWYRQALGQGPEFLTYFNYEAQQDKSGLPNDRFSAERPEGSISTLTIQRTEQRDSAMYRCASSFRLAGALYNEQFFGPGTRLTVL.

On this clonotype: Since a much larger clone is just one base distant, this may be a read error. The V call is TRBV20-1, the J call TRBJ1-2; possibly TRBD1 for D (5 bases). CDR3 length: 16 residues. Germline CDR1 reads DFQATT; CDR2 reads SNEGSKA (reference sequence). The V and J ends lost 0 bases and 3 bases respectively, with 17 bases between them. The CDR3 here is CSARDSQAGLHYGYTF. Written as DNA, the CDR3 is TGCAGTGCTAGAGACTCCCAAGCAGGGCTCCACTATGGCTACACCTTC.